These 4 T cell receptor beta chains came from one sample sequenced in a study of blood T cell repertoires in COVID-19. Profiled with immunoSEQ multiplex PCR; TCRdb holds only in-frame clones, not every one. There are 350,000 to 400,000 clones in the sample; around 87% occur only once, and approximately 1.8% lies in the top ten. The sequencing sample was made of PBMCs or T cells enriched from blood (not recorded which). The origin of the receptors is a man between 40 and 49 years old in a cohort exposed to, infected with or recovered from COVID-19 (not recorded which).

This chain joins TRBV2 and TRBJ2-1; D gene uncertain. The CDR3 length is 14 residues. CDR1 and CDR2 from the germline V gene are SNHLY and FYNNEI. V lost 6 bases and J lost 6, with 15 bases in between. The CDR3 loop is CASRSVFTGNEQFF. CDR3 nucleotide sequence: TGTGCCAGCAGGTCGGTTTTTACGGGCAATGAGCAGTTCTTC.

This chain joins TRBV3-1 (or the pseudogene TRBV3-2) and TRBJ1-6; D is possibly TRBD1 (5 bases). This CDR3 spans 15 amino acids. Germline V lookup: CDR1 LGHDT, CDR2 YNNKEL (reference sequence). Trimming pared 2 bases from V and 8 bases from J, leaving 13 bases between. This CDR3 reads CASSQKGVLDSPLHF. CDR3 bases: TGTGCCAGCAGCCAAAAAGGGGTTTTAGATTCACCCCTCCACTTT.

The chain employs TRBV19 and TRBJ2-2; 7 bases line up with TRBD1. Germline CDR1 and CDR2: LNHDA and SQIVND (reference sequence). The CDR3 runs to 13 residues. Trimming at V came to 4 bases and at J to 7 bases, leaving 3 bases not matched to a gene. The CDR3 loop reads CASSTAGGGELFF. The CDR3 DNA follows: TGTGCCAGTAGTACCGCAGGGGGCGGGGAGCTGTTTTTT. Full variable domain (rest looked up from reference TRBV19 and TRBJ2-2): DGGITQSPKYLFRKEGQNVTLSCEQNLNHDAMYWYRQDPGQGLRLIYYSQIVNDFQKGDIAEGYSVSREKKESFPLTVTSAQKNPTAFYLCASSTAGGGELFFGEGSRLTVL.

Only a few counts were recorded for this clone. The chain couples TRBV15 to TRBJ2-1; TRBD2 agrees at 10 bases. CDR1 is LNHNV, CDR2 YYDKDF, per germline (reference sequence). The CDR3 has 17 amino acids. V lost 1 base and J lost 9; bases outside the gene matches: 12. This CDR3 is CATSRGRSGRSHTEQFF. DNA of the CDR3: TGTGCCACCAGCAGAGGACGTAGCGGGAGGTCCCACACTGAGCAGTTCTTC.